This TCR beta chain was identified in a study of blood T cell repertoires in COVID-19. The wider study: Samples representing acute and convalescent COVID-19 were sourced from the United States, Italy and Spain.

Seattle patient enrollment occurred during active infection, with longitudinal follow-up thereafter. V lost 3 bases, J lost 2 bases, and 7 bases lay in between. The germline V gene encodes CDR1 GTSNPN and CDR2 SVGIG (reference sequence). The CDR3 runs 12 residues. As processed by the authors: Researchers report that nucleated cell counts were estimated from reference gene primer amplification. Produced via immunoSEQ multiplex PCR; TCRdb's table is partial and in-frame only. V and J calls and clone size are as listed in that table; D and trimming were resolved from the DNA. The sample carries about 310,000 clones, 90% recorded once. This clone was seen only once.

The sequenced sample consisted of peripheral blood. The J gene is TRBJ1-1, the V gene TRBV30; D not resolved. This TCR came from a woman between 40 and 50 years old with COVID-19, enrolled during active disease. This CDR3 is CAWRGSNTEAFF. CDR3 sequence (DNA): TGTGCCTGGAGAGGGAGTAACACTGAAGCTTTCTTT.